What follows are 18 T cell receptor beta chains derived from one specimen sequenced in a study of metastatic and nonmetastatic thyroid tumors. With MiXCR, TCRdb reprocessed the PCR reads. In the table there are almost 85,000 clones, roughly an eighth of which are singletons. Thyroid surgery had not been preceded by any treatment in any patient. What was sequenced was tumor tissue. The origin of the receptors is a female donor with papillary thyroid cancer or a benign thyroid nodule (not recorded which). Some clones in this sample may be carry-over from other donors' samples.

In its sample, this clone was seen many times. This chain joins TRBV20-1 and TRBJ2-7; the D is unclear. With 0 bases removed from V and 3 bases from J, the gap between germline ends came to 12 bases. This CDR3 has 14 residues. Germline V lookup: CDR1 DFQATT, CDR2 SNEGSKA (reference sequence). CDR3 sequence: CSARDLMRGYEQYF. DNA of the CDR3: TGCAGTGCTAGAGACTTGATGAGAGGCTACGAGCAGTACTTC.

The rearrangement links TRBV11-2 to TRBJ2-7; 11 nucleotides match TRBD2. The CDR3 spans 16 residues. The germline CDR1 and CDR2 sequences are SGHAT and FQNNGV. The ends lost 4 bases at V and 3 bases at J; junction bases unmatched: 8. The CDR3 sequence is CASSSRLAGKNYEQYF. Here the CDR3 DNA reads TGTGCCAGCAGCTCACGACTAGCGGGAAAGAACTACGAGCAGTACTTC.

This clone was picked up many times. The chain is built from TRBV7-8 and TRBJ1-5; D remains ambiguous. CDR1 is SGHVS, CDR2 FQNEAQ, per germline. The CDR3 contains 17 residues. Trimming took 0 bases from V and 0 from J, leaving 12 bases between them. CDR3 DNA sequence: TGTGCCAGCAGCTTAGCCTGGCAGCTATATAGCAATCAGCCCCAGCATTTT. Residues: CASSLAWQLYSNQPQHF.

A few counts support this clone. The junction departs from the called germline gene at one end, perhaps through a read error. At the DNA level, this CDR3 is encoded by other sequences in the same sample as well. This chain links TRBV24-1 with TRBJ2-7; 12 bases line up with TRBD1. The CDR3 spans 15 residues. The V gene's germline CDR1 is KGHDR and CDR2 SFDVKD. CDR3 nucleotide sequence: TGTGCCACCAGTGCACGGGACAGGGGGCTGTACGAGCGGTACTTC. This translates into CATSARDRGLYERYF.

This clone occurred many times. This CDR3 is also generated by other DNA sequences in the sample. The V call is TRBV27, the J call TRBJ2-1; 12 bases map to TRBD1. The germline V gene has CDR1 MNHEY and CDR2 SMNVEV (reference sequence). The CDR3 is 14 residues long. J gave up 7 bases and V 6 bases, and 4 bases lay outside the gene matches. DNA of the CDR3: TGTGCCAGCAGGCGGGACAGGGGGCTTAATGAGCAGTTCTTC. Protein: CASRRDRGLNEQFF.

In the case of this clone: This sample also contains other DNA sequences that code for the same CDR3. The V gene is TRBV27, the J gene TRBJ2-7; 7 nucleotides align to TRBD2. The CDR3 has 14 residues. Germline V gene lookup returns CDR1 MNHEY and CDR2 SMNVEV (reference sequence). V shed 7 bases, J shed 2 bases, and the junction held 8 bases outside the gene matches. The CDR3 DNA reads TGTGCCAGCACCCCCAGCGGGAAAGCCTACGAGCAGTACTTC. Translation: CASTPSGKAYEQYF.

This clone showed up just a few times. The chain is built from TRBV6-2 or TRBV6-3 and TRBJ2-1, with D perhaps being TRBD1 or TRBD2 (5 bases each). This CDR3 comprises 14 residues. V was trimmed by 2 bases and J by 5 bases, leaving 10 bases between them. CDR1 is MNHEY and CDR2 is SVGEGT in the germline V gene. The CDR3 protein is CASSYGGCDNEQFF. In DNA, the CDR3 is TGTGCCAGCAGTTACGGGGGTTGCGACAATGAGCAGTTCTTC.

This clone was recorded a few times. The V and J genes are TRBV7-3 and TRBJ2-3, with a weak D call TRBD1 (5 bases). The CDR3 contains 15 residues. Trimming removed 1 base at V and 0 bases at J, with 8 bases between. The V gene's germline CDR1 is SGHTA and CDR2 FQGTGA. The DNA of the CDR3 is TGTGCCAGCAGCTTAATAGGGGAAAGCACAGATACGCAGTATTTT. This gives the protein CASSLIGESTDTQYF.

This clone was observed at least ten times. The chain uses TRBV19 and TRBJ1-1; D is uncertain. The CDR3 covers 12 residues. Germline CDR1 and CDR2: LNHDA and SQIVND (reference sequence). V was shortened by 5 bases and J by 1 base, with 5 bases between the two germline ends. CDR3 nucleotides: TGTGCCAGTAGTGACTGGAACACTGAAGCTTTCTTT. Its protein product is CASSDWNTEAFF.

This clone was counted at least ten times. The rearrangement links TRBV6-1 to TRBJ2-2; the match to TRBD2 covers 9 bases. Germline V CDR1 and CDR2: MNHNS, SASEGT. With 7 bases clipped from V and 6 bases from J, the junction kept 9 bases outside the gene matches. CDR3 length: 15 amino acids. The CDR3 bases are TGTGCCAGCAAGGCGGGAGGGCCCGGGGCCGGGGAGCTGTTTTTT. Protein product: CASKAGGPGAGELFF.

This clone showed up many times. The conserved closing phenylalanine or tryptophan is absent in this CDR3, likely reflecting a read error. No DNA is shown, since the ends of the CDR3 on it are uncertain; the CDR3 is the one TCRdb lists. This chain joins TRBV7-9 and TRBJ1-2; the D call in the table, TRBD1, was not verified against the DNA. 8 amino acids form the CDR3, both terminal residues included. Germline V CDR1 and CDR2: SEHNR, FQNEAQ (reference sequence). CDR3 loop: CASSPPGG.

In its sample, this clone was seen many times. The rearrangement links TRBV5-4 to TRBJ2-3, with D perhaps matching TRBD1 or TRBD2 (5 bases each). The germline CDR1 and CDR2 sequences are SGHNT and YYREEE (reference sequence). CDR3 length: 14 residues. V was pared by 7 bases and J by 8 bases, with 20 bases between. The CDR3: CASLRDGTPSTQYF. In nucleotides, the CDR3 is TGTGCCAGCCTCCGGGACGGGACCCCCAGTACGCAGTATTTT. Filled out from reference TRBV5-4 and TRBJ2-3, the complete variable domain reads ETGVTQSPTHLIKTRGQQVTLRCSSQSGHNTVSWYQQALGQGPQFIFQYYREEENGRGNFPPRFSGLQFPNYSSELNVNALELDDSALYLCASLRDGTPSTQYFGPGTRLTVL.

This clone was seen just once. The rearrangement uses TRBV10-2 and TRBJ2-5; 13 bases fit TRBD2. V lost 2 bases and J lost 5; bases outside the gene matches: 17. The CDR3 covers 20 residues. Germline V gives CDR1 WSHSY, CDR2 SAAADI. The DNA of the CDR3 is TGCGCCAGCAGTGAGACCCGGACTAGCGGGAGTGGGGCCCTACATGAGACCCAGTACTTC. Translation: CASSETRTSGSGALHETQYF.

This clone was detected only once. This chain joins TRBV20-1 and TRBJ2-7, with 11 bases aligning to TRBD2. The CDR3 is 15 amino acids. Germline lookup yields CDR1 DFQATT and CDR2 SNEGSKA (reference sequence). J lost 2 bases, V lost 4 bases, and 7 bases had no gene match. The CDR3 DNA sequence: TGCAGTGCTATCCCTGTACTAGCGGGAGCCTACGAGCAGTACTTC. It codes for CSAIPVLAGAYEQYF.

The sample holds many counts of this clone. The genes are TRBV27 and TRBJ2-7; 12 bases fit TRBD2. With 4 bases clipped from V and 4 bases from J, the junction kept 8 bases outside the gene matches. CDR1 is MNHEY, CDR2 SMNVEV, per germline (reference sequence). CDR3 length: 16 residues. The CDR3 sequence: CASSSPTSGRFYEQYF. Here the CDR3 DNA reads TGTGCCAGCAGTTCGCCCACTAGCGGGAGGTTTTACGAGCAGTACTTC.

This clone was seen a few times. This sequence may be a read error, since a much larger clone differs from it by one base. Distinct nucleotide sequences in the sample also encode this CDR3. The genes are TRBV12-3 or TRBV12-4 and TRBJ2-3; no clear D gene. The CDR3 contains 15 residues. The ends were cut back, 6 bases at V and 4 bases at J, with 17 bases in the middle. CDR3 bases: TGTGCCAGCAGCCCCGTTTTTAGGTTGGCAGATACGCAGTATTTT. Translated: CASSPVFRLADTQYF.

This clone occurred many times. The V and J genes are TRBV6-6 and TRBJ1-5, with D tentatively TRBD1 (5 bases). This CDR3 contains 14 residues. Trimming took off 0 bases at V and 4 bases at J, with 7 bases between the two ends. CDR1 and CDR2 from the germline V gene are MNHNY and SVGAGI (reference sequence). DNA for the CDR3: TGTGCCAGCAGTTACTCCAGGGAGAATCAGCCCCAGCATTTT. Protein product: CASSYSRENQPQHF.

This clone was observed many times. The gene calls are TRBV5-8 and TRBJ1-5, with D perhaps TRBD1 (5 bases). Germline values: CDR1 SGHTS, CDR2 YDEGEE. The V end was cut by 3 bases, the J end by 3 bases, with 13 bases between. There are 15 residues in the CDR3. The CDR3 coding sequence is TGTGCCAGCAGCTACAGGTCTTCGCCCAATCAGCCCCAGCATTTT. Amino acid sequence: CASSYRSSPNQPQHF.